This T cell receptor (beta chain) was obtained from a study of CD8 T cells in Susac syndrome. The CDR3 runs to 12 residues. V was shortened by 3 bases and J by 12 bases, with 12 bases between the two germline ends. Germline V gives CDR1 LGHDT, CDR2 YNNKEL (reference sequence). CD8+ and CD4+ T cells taken from blood had their TCR beta sequenced. With random hexamers, reverse transcription was performed on roughly 0.45 to 1 ug of RNA. Multiplex immunoSEQ PCR targeted 54 Vbeta and 13 Jbeta TCR beta segments. TCRdb ran MiXCR on the immunoSEQ multiplex PCR reads and lists one entry per CDR3 protein. The repertoire holds 200,000 or so distinct CDR3 sequences, with 90% to 95% as singletons.

The V gene is TRBV3-1, the J gene TRBJ2-1; D unclear. The sequence was obtained from a human donor with multiple sclerosis. Material for sequencing was CD4+ T cells from PBMCs. This chain's CDR3 is CASSHASSSQFF. CDR3 coding DNA: TGTGCCAGCAGCCATGCGAGCTCTTCGCAGTTCTTC.